This T cell receptor (beta chain) emerged from a study of shared T cell receptors in the human thymus. Clones were read by immunoSEQ multiplex PCR, and TCRdb kept only the in-frame ones, dropping some. The sample contains just under 550,000 clones, 75% to 80% of which appear only once. Germline V CDR1 and CDR2: LGHNA, YNFKEQ. The CDR3 covers 21 residues. Unmatched junction bases numbered 19, after V lost 0 bases and J lost 8 bases. These records were also assigned to another study, of human thymus T cells. As reported in that work: Immunologically healthy infants in Finland undergoing congenital heart defect surgery were the donors. Apparent skewing of V and J gene usage characterized both thymic and blood repertoires. Related studies found that unrelated individuals share highly overlapping thymic repertoires.

This rearrangement joins TRBV4-2 to TRBJ2-2, with 12 positions matching TRBD2. The TCR sequence derives from a boy in the first two years of life with a congenital heart defect. The material sequenced was thymocytes. The CDR3 DNA reads TGTGCCAGCAGCCAAGACTGGCTAGCGGGAGGGCCGACCCCTTTCCCGGGGGAGCTGTTTTTT. It is translated as CASSQDWLAGGPTPFPGELFF.